The clone carrying this T cell receptor beta chain showed up just a few times. Other DNA sequences in this sample translate to the same CDR3. The record originates from a study of shared clonotypes between healthy human individuals. Only in-frame clones appear in the TCRdb table, and some are missing; sequencing was by immunoSEQ multiplex PCR. The sample shows around 1.1 million clones, around 77% of them seen only once. Germline V gives CDR1 MNHEY, CDR2 SMNVEV (reference sequence). The CDR3 length is 11 residues. V lost 4 bases to trimming and J lost 3 bases, with 4 bases between them. This TCR derives from a man aged 18 to 29 in good health. Some clones in this sample may be carry-over from other donors' samples. Specimen: memory CD4+ T cells from PBMCs. Noted subset: CD45RA-negative fraction. The chain recombines TRBV27 with TRBJ2-7; no reliable D call. The CDR3 DNA follows: TGTGCCAGCAGTTCAGGCTACGAGCAGTACTTC. It codes for CASSSGYEQYF.